One sample yielded the 10 T cell receptor beta chains listed below, sequenced in a study of blood T cell repertoires in COVID-19. Assay used: immunoSEQ multiplex PCR; TCRdb lists only in-frame clones, some missing. Of approximately 40,000 clones listed, around 90% are singletons. Sequencing was done on a sample of peripheral blood. These receptor sequences come from a woman in her seventies with acute or convalescent COVID-19.

The gene calls are TRBV18 and TRBJ1-1; 7 bases fit TRBD1. From germline, CDR1 is KGHSH and CDR2 LQKENI. The CDR3 consists of 15 residues. Unmatched junction bases numbered 9, after V lost 3 bases and J lost 5 bases. The CDR3: CASSPETGRWTEAFF. The CDR3 DNA is TGTGCCAGCTCACCGGAGACAGGGCGGTGGACTGAAGCTTTCTTT.

The chain is built from TRBV5-6 and TRBJ2-3, with D maybe TRBD1 (5 bases). The germline CDR1 and CDR2 sequences are SGHDT and YYEEEE. The CDR3 loop spans 15 amino acids. The V and J ends lost 2 bases and 6 bases respectively, with 16 bases between them. The CDR3 spells CASSFQGEGSDTQYF. DNA of the CDR3: TGTGCCAGCAGCTTCCAAGGGGAAGGGTCGGATACGCAGTATTTT.

This clone appeared once. The chain joins TRBV29-1 to TRBJ2-3; tentatively, D is TRBD2 (5 bases). The CDR3 sequence is 13 residues long. V was trimmed by 3 bases and J by 5 bases, leaving 12 bases between them. The germline V gene encodes CDR1 SQVTM and CDR2 ANQGSEA. CDR3 amino acids: CSVDGSGLDTQYF. CDR3 DNA: TGCAGCGTTGATGGATCGGGGTTAGATACGCAGTATTTT.

The chain joins TRBV6-5 to TRBJ1-2; D remains ambiguous. CDR1 and CDR2 (germline): MNHEY, SVGAGI. CDR3 length: 13 residues. The V end lost 6 bases, the J end lost 0 bases, and 8 bases lay between the germline ends. The CDR3 spells CASRDGANYGYTF. DNA for the CDR3: TGTGCCAGCAGGGACGGGGCTAACTATGGCTACACCTTC.

This chain links TRBV2 with TRBJ2-3, with a possible D match to TRBD1 (5 bases). There are 17 residues in the CDR3. The V end was cut by 8 bases, the J end by 0 bases, with 21 bases between. Germline values: CDR1 SNHLY, CDR2 FYNNEI. The chain's CDR3 is CASLAEDIRPSTDTQYF. The CDR3 bases are TGTGCCAGCCTTGCCGAGGACATTCGACCTAGCACAGATACGCAGTATTTT.

The chain is built from TRBV28 and TRBJ1-6; TRBD1 matches at 11 bases. The CDR3 totals 17 residues. CDR1 MDHEN and CDR2 SYDVKM come from the germline V gene. Trimming removed 3 bases from V and 7 bases from J; junction bases left unmatched: 8. This chain's CDR3 is CASSLKDRGLENSPLHF. DNA of the CDR3: TGTGCCAGCAGTTTGAAGGACAGGGGGCTAGAGAATTCACCCCTCCACTTT.

The chain links TRBV19 to TRBJ1-5; D unclear. Trimming removed 8 bases from V and 2 bases from J, with 13 bases in between. Germline CDR1 LNHDA, CDR2 SQIVND (reference sequence). The CDR3 spans 14 residues. The chain's CDR3 is CASSYGVGNQPQHF. CDR3 nucleotide sequence: TGTGCCAGTTCCTACGGGGTCGGCAATCAGCCCCAGCATTTT.

This clone was seen a single time. The chain recombines TRBV7-2 with TRBJ2-1, with a possible D match to TRBD1 (5 bases). Germline loops: CDR1 SGHTA, CDR2 FQGNSA. This CDR3 is built from 16 residues. The ends were cut back, 1 base at V and 6 bases at J, with 16 bases in the middle. The CDR3 spells CASSLVQGLLSNEQFF. CDR3 nucleotides: TGTGCCAGCAGCTTAGTCCAGGGTCTATTGTCCAATGAGCAGTTCTTC.

This chain uses TRBV19 with TRBJ2-5; TRBD2 might be the D (6 bases). The germline V gene encodes CDR1 LNHDA and CDR2 SQIVND (reference sequence). The CDR3 has 13 amino acids. Trimming pared 7 bases from V and 1 base from J, leaving 10 bases between. CDR3 coding DNA: TGTGCCAGTAACGCGGGGACCCAAGAGACCCAGTACTTC. It specifies CASNAGTQETQYF.

The V gene is TRBV27, the J gene TRBJ2-5; weak D call: TRBD2 (6 bases). Germline V gene data show CDR1 as MNHEY and CDR2 as SMNVEV (reference sequence). This CDR3 has 16 residues. The V and J ends lost 4 bases and 1 base respectively, with 16 bases between them. The CDR3 sequence is CASSSEAGMIQETQYF. The CDR3 nucleotides read TGTGCCAGCAGTTCCGAGGCGGGAATGATCCAAGAGACCCAGTACTTC.